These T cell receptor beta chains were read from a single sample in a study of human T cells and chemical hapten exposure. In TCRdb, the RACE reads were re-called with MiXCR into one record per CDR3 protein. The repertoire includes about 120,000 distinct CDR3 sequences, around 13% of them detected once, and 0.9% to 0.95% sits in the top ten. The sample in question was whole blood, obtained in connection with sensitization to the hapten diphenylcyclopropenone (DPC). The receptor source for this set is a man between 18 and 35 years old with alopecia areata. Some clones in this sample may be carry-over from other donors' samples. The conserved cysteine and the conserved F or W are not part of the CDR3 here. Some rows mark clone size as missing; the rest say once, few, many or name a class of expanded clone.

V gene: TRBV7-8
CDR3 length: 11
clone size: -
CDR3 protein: ASSLAGAGELF

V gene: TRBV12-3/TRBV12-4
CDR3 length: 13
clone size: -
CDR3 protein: ASSLGRTQNYGYT

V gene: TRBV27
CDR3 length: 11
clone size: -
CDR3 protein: ASSSGLRETQY

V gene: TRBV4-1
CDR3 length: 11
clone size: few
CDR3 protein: ASSQFQNYEQY

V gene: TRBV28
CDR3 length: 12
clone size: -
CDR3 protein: ASSPGGLRQKLF

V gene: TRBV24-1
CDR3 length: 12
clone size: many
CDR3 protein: ATSDLRGGDTQY

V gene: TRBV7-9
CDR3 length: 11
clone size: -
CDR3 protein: ASSLVLENIQY

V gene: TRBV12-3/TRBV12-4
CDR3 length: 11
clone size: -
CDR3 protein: ASTLRGYYEQY

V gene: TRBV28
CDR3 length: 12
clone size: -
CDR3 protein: ASRPAGTVYGYT

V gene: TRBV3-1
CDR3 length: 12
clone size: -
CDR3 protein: ASSPAGFDYGYT

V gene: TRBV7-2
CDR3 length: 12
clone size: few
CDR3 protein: ASSLLDWQETQY

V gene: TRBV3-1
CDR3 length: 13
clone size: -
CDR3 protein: ASSHFRQGDYGYT

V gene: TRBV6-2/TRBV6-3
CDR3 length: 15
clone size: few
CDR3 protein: ASSYRQGAGSYNEQF

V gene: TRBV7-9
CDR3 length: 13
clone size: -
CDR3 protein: ASSSRGTDTGELF

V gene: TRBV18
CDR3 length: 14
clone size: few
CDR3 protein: ASSPVRAQANTEAF

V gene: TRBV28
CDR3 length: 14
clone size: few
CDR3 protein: ASSLRLGGHADTQY

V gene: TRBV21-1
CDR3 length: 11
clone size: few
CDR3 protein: ASSIWVPTEAF

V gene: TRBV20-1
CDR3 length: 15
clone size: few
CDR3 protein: SALALPKDRAAYEQY